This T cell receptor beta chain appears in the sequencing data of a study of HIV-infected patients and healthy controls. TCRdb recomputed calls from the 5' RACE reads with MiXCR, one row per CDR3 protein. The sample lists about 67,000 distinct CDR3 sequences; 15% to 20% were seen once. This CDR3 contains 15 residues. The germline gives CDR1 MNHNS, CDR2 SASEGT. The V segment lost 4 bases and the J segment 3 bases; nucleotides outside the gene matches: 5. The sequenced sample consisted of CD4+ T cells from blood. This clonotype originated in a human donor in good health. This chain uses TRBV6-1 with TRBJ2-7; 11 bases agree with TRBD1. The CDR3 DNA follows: TGTGCCAGCAGTGGCTCCGGGACAGGGGGCTACGAGCAGTACTTC. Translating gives CASSGSGTGGYEQYF.